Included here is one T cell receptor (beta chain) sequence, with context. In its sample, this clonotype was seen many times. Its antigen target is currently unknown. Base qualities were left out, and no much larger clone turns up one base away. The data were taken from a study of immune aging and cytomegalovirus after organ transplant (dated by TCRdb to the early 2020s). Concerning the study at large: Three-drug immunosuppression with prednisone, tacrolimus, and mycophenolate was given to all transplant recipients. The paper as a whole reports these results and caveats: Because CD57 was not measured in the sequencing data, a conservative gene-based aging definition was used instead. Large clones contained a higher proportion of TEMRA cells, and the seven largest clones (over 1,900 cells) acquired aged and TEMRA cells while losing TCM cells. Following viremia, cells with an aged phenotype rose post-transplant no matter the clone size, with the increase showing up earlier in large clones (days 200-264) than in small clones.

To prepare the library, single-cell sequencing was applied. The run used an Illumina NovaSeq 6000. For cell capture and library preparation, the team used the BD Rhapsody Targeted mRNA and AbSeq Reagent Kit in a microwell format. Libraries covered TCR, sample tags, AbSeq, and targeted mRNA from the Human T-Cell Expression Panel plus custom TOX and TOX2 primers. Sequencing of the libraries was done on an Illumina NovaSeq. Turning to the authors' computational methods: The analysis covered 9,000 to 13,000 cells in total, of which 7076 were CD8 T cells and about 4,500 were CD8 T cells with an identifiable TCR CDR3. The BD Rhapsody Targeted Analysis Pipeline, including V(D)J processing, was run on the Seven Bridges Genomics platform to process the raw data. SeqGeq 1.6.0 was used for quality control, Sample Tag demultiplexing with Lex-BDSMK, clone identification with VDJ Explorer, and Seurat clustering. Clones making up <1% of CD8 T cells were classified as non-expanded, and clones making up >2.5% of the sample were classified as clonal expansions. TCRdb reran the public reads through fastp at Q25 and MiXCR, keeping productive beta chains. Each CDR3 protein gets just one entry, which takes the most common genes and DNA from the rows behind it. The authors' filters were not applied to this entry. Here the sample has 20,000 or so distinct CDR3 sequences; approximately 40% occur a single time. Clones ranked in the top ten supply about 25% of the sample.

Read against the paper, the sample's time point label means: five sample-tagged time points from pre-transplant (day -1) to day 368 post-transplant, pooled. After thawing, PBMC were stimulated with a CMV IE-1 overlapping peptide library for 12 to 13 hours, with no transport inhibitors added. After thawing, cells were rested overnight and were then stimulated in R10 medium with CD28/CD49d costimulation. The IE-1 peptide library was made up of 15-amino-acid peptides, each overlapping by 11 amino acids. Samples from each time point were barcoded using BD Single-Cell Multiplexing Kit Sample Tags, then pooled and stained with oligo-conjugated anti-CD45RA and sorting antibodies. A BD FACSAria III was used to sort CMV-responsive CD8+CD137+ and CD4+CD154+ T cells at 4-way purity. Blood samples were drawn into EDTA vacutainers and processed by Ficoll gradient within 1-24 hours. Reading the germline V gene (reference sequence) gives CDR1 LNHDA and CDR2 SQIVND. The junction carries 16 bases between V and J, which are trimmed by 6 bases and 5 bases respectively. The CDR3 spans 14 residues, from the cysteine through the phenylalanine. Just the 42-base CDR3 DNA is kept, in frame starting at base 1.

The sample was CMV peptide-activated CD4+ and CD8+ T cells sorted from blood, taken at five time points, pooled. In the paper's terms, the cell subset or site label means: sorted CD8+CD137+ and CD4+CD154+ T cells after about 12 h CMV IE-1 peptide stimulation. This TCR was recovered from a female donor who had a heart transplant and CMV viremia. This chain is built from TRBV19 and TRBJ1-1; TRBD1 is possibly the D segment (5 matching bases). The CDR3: CASSREQGRTEAFF. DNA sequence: TGTGCCAGTAGCCGAGAGCAGGGACGAACTGAAGCTTTCTTT.